Detailed here is one TCR beta chain. Its specificity is unknown. The data were obtained in a study of response to subunit inactivated influenza vaccine. General study points: Each seasonal influenza vaccination, the authors suggested, recruits few new T cells.

Trimming removed 0 bases at V and 1 base at J, with 6 bases between. The CDR3 is made up of 15 amino acids. Per the germline V gene, CDR1 is MNHEY and CDR2 is SVGAGI. TCRdb fed the RT-PCR reads into MiXCR, producing one record per CDR3 protein. The sample yields approximately 170,000 distinct CDR3 sequences, about an eighth seen once. The chain links TRBV6-5 to TRBJ2-2, with D unclear. Sequencing was performed on CD8+ T cells sorted from PBMCs, taken around 5 days after vaccination. The sequence was obtained from a man aged 45-60 years who received an inactivated influenza vaccine. The CDR3 DNA reads as TGTGCCAGCAGTTACTCAGTTTGGAACACCGGGGAGCTGTTTTTT. Protein sequence: CASSYSVWNTGELFF.